The sample holds one count of the clone carrying this TCR beta chain. CDR3 length equals 13 residues. Trimming removed 1 base from V and 8 bases from J, with 11 bases in between. The germline V gene has CDR1 MGHRA and CDR2 YSYEKL. The table came from immunoSEQ multiplex PCR; TCRdb's copy has only in-frame clones and leaves some out. This table holds 14,000 or so clones, roughly 74% found once. Time point of the sample: after neoadjuvant nivolumab, at surgical resection. Patients had HPV-negative, locally advanced oral cavity squamous cell carcinoma. This sample is drawn from a study of neoadjuvant anti-PD-1 for oral cavity cancer. Overall study context: Patients without progression got a fourth dose around day 43.

Here the sequenced sample was PBMCs, taken after nivolumab (anti-PD-1) treatment. The receptor was isolated from a person between 40 and 79 years old with oral cavity squamous cell carcinoma. This chain links TRBV4-1 with TRBJ1-2, with D unresolved. As DNA, the CDR3 is TGCGCCAGCAGCCAAGTCCCCAGGAGCGGCTACACCTTC. This translates into CASSQVPRSGYTF.